The clone carrying this T cell receptor beta chain was seen repeatedly, ten times or more. This sample stems from a study of regulatory T cells in long-lasting Graves disease. As to time point: newly diagnosed GD, antithyroid drugs for less than 3 months. Making the TCR library involved RNA that had been extracted from PBMCs. Germline lookup yields CDR1 LGHDT and CDR2 YNNKEL (reference sequence). Between the trimmed V and J ends, which lost 1 base and 5 bases, there was a span of 7 bases. This CDR3 spans 13 amino acids. Building the TCR beta libraries relied on iRepertoire HTBI primers, and CDR3 regions underwent Arm-PCR. TCRdb fed the multiplex PCR reads into MiXCR, producing one record per CDR3 protein. The table lists 450,000 to 700,000 distinct CDR3 sequences, roughly 14% of them singletons. This sample was shared with a second study, whose subject was T cells in Graves' hyperthyroidism and ophthalmopathy.

The sample was peripheral blood mononuclear cells (PBMCs), taken at new diagnosis, from a patient treated with antithyroid drugs. The J gene is TRBJ2-3, the V gene TRBV3-1; unclear D gene. This clonotype was sampled from a man aged 25-45 years with Graves disease. This chain's CDR3 is CASSQVARDTQYF. In nucleotides, the CDR3 is TGTGCCAGCAGCCAAGTGGCTAGAGATACGCAGTATTTT.